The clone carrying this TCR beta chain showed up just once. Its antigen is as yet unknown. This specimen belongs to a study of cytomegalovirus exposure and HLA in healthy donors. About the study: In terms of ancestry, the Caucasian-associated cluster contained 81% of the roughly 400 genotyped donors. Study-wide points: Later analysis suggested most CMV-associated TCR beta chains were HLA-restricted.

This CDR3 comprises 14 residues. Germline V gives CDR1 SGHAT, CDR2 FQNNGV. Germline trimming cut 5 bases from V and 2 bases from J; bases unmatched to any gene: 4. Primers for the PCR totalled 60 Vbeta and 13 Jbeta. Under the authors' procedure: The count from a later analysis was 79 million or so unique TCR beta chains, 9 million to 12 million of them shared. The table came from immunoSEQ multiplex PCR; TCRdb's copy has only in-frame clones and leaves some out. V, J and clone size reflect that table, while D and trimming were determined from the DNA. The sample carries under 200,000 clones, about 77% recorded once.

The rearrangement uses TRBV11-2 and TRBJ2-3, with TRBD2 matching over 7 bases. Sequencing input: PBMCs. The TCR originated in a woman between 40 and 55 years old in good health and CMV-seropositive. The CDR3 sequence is CASSPRGDTDTQYF. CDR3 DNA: TGTGCCAGCAGCCCCCGGGGGGACACAGATACGCAGTATTTT.